This is a list of T cell receptor beta chains from one sample in a study of cytomegalovirus exposure and HLA in healthy donors. Sequencing was performed with immunoSEQ multiplex PCR; in TCRdb, only in-frame clones are kept and a portion is missing. The data hold approximately 170,000 clones, with approximately 67% observed a single time. Sequences were obtained from PBMCs. The receptors were gathered from a woman between 18 and 30 years old in good health and CMV-seropositive. Each CDR3 is given with its conserved first and last residue. A D gene is named only where the DNA matches it firmly. A row's size may be missing; if present it is once, few, many or a size class.

d_call,v_call,j_call,clone_size,cdr3_nt,cdr3_aa
-,TRBV6-5,TRBJ1-2,once,TGTGCCAGCAGTTACTCGATGGATACGGGTTATGGCTACACCTTC,CASSYSMDTGYGYTF
-,TRBV28,TRBJ2-7,-,TGTGCCAGCAGTCCGACGACTCCGCTGGTTCGAGAGCAGTACTTC,CASSPTTPLVREQYF
-,TRBV30,TRBJ1-1,-,TGTGCTTCCGGTCGGAACACTGAAGCTTTCTTT,CASGRNTEAFF
-,TRBV6-1,TRBJ1-2,-,TGTGCCAGCAGTGAAGTCTTCGTGACAGCGCAAGATGGCTACACCTTC,CASSEVFVTAQDGYTF
TRBD2,TRBV10-2,TRBJ2-1,-,TGCGCCAGCAGAACGGGACTAGCGGGAGTTAATGAGCAGTTCTTC,CASRTGLAGVNEQFF
-,TRBV30,TRBJ1-1,-,TGTGCCGTTCCACAGGTTTTGATCACTGAAGCTTTCTTT,CAVPQVLITEAFF
-,TRBV25-1,TRBJ1-6,-,TGTGCCAGCAGTGAACCCCCGGACTACTCCGGTTATAATTCACCCCTCCACTTT,CASSEPPDYSGYNSPLHF
-,TRBV4-3,TRBJ1-2,-,TGCGCCAGCAGCCAAGGTCAAGGCGCGGGGGCGCCGTATGGCTACACCTTC,CASSQGQGAGAPYGYTF
TRBD2,TRBV4-1,TRBJ2-4,-,TGCGCCAGCAGCCATTTTCTAGCGGGAGGGGAAAACATTCAGTACTTC,CASSHFLAGGENIQYF
TRBD2,TRBV6-4,TRBJ2-3,-,TGTGCCAACATAGACTTTTCGGGGAGCGGGAGAAAGGGAGATACGCAGTATTTT,CANIDFSGSGRKGDTQYF
-,TRBV27,TRBJ1-1,-,TGTGCCAGCAGGAGCATTTACGCGATGAACACTGAAGCTTTCTTT,CASRSIYAMNTEAFF
-,TRBV6-1,TRBJ2-5,-,TGTGCCAGCAGCCAACAGGAACAAGAGACCCAGTACTTC,CASSQQEQETQYF
-,TRBV5-1,TRBJ1-1,few,TGCGCCAGCAGCTTGGATCCAGGGGCGCTCCCCTTCTTT,CASSLDPGALPFF
TRBD2,TRBV5-1,TRBJ2-5,-,TGCGCCAGCAGCTTGGCCCCGGGGGGGCAAGAGACCCAGTACTTC,CASSLAPGGQETQYF
-,TRBV9,TRBJ2-7,-,TGTGCCAGCAGCGCACCAGGAAACTACGAGCAGTACTTC,CASSAPGNYEQYF
-,TRBV7-3,TRBJ2-3,-,TGTGCCAGCAGCTTAACGTCGGGGAGCACAGATACGCAGTATTTT,CASSLTSGSTDTQYF
-,TRBV2,TRBJ1-3,-,TGTGCCAGCAGTGGCCGCGCGACGGGCTCTGGAAACACCATATATTTT,CASSGRATGSGNTIYF
-,TRBV30,TRBJ2-2,-,TGTGCCTGGAGGGCCCCGGGTACCGGGGAGCTGTTTTTT,CAWRAPGTGELFF
TRBD2,TRBV6-6,TRBJ2-5,-,TGTGCCAGCAGTTACGGTACTAGCGGGGAGACCCAGTACTTC,CASSYGTSGETQYF
-,TRBV19,TRBJ2-7,-,TGTGCCAGTAGTATAGATGTGAACGGGAACTACGAGCAGTACTTC,CASSIDVNGNYEQYF
-,TRBV9,TRBJ1-5,once,TGTGCCAGCAGCGTAGCAACGACTGCCAATCAGCCCCAGCATTTT,CASSVATTANQPQHF
TRBD2,TRBV10-3,TRBJ2-5,-,TGTGCCATCAGGGGGACTAGCGGGGGGGTTGTCGAGACCCAGTACTTC,CAIRGTSGGVVETQYF
TRBD1,TRBV5-1,TRBJ2-5,few,TGCGCCAGCAGACGGGGACAGGGGGATCTTTGGGAGACCCAGTACTTC,CASRRGQGDLWETQYF
TRBD1,TRBV27,TRBJ1-4,-,TGTGCCAGCAGTTTATCGAGGCCAGGGGGCGCAACTAATGAAAAACTGTTTTTT,CASSLSRPGGATNEKLFF
TRBD2,TRBV5-4,TRBJ2-7,-,TGTGCCAGCAGCCTCGGGGGGGCTTCCTACGAGCAGTACTTC,CASSLGGASYEQYF
-,TRBV28,TRBJ1-1,-,TGTGCCAGCAGTCCCTGGGGCCAAGGCACTGAAGCTTTCTTT,CASSPWGQGTEAFF
-,TRBV27,TRBJ2-2,-,TGTGCCAGCAGTTCTCAAACAGGATTCGGGGAGCTGTTTTTT,CASSSQTGFGELFF
-,TRBV19,TRBJ2-7,-,TGTGCCAGTAGTCCCAGGCGAAACTCCTACGAGCAGTACTTC,CASSPRRNSYEQYF